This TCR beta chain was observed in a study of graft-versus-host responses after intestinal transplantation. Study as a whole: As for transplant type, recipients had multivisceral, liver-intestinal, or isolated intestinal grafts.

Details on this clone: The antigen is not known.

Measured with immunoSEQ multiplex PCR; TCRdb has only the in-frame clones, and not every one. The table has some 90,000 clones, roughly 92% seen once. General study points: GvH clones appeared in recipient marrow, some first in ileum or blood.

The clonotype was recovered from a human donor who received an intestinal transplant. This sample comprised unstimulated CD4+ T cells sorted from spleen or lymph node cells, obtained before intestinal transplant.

This chain's CDR3 is CASIPRSRQGGNTIYF. In DNA form, the CDR3 reads TGTGCCAGTATCCCCCGATCCCGACAGGGTGGAAACACCATATATTTT. V usage is TRBV19 and J usage is TRBJ1-3; the match to TRBD1 covers 7 bases. The CDR3 sequence is 16 residues long. V lost 7 bases, J lost 3 bases, and 12 bases stayed unmatched. Germline assignment: CDR1 LNHDA and CDR2 SQIVND (reference sequence).